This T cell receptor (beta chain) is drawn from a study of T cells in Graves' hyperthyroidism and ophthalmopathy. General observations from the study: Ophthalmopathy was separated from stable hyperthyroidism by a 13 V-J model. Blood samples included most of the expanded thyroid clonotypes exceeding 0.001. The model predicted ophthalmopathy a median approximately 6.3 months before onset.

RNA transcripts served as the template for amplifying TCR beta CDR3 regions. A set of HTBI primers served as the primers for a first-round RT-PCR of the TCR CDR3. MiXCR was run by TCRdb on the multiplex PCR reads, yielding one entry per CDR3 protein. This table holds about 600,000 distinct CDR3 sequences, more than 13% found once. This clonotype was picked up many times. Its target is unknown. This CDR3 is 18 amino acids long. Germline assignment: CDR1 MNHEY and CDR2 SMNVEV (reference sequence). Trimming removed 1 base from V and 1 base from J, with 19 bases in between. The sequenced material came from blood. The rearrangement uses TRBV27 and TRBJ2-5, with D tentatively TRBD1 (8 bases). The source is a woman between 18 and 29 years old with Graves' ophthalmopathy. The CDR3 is CASSLFPASGTGQETQYF. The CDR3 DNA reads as TGTGCCAGCAGTTTATTCCCAGCCAGCGGGACAGGCCAAGAGACCCAGTACTTC.